The rows below give T cell receptor beta chains drawn from one sample of a study of CD8 T cells in Susac syndrome. One entry per CDR3 protein results from TCRdb running MiXCR on the immunoSEQ multiplex PCR reads. The sample consists of just over 300,000 distinct CDR3 sequences, approximately 90% of them appearing once. Sequencing was carried out using CD4+ T cells from PBMCs. The receptors derive from a human donor with multiple sclerosis. Each CDR3 is given with its conserved first and last residue. A D gene is named only where the DNA matches it firmly. Size is omitted from some rows. Given values are once, few, many or a class for expanded clones.

v_gene,abundance,d_gene,j_gene,CDR3aa,CDR3nt
TRBV20-1,NA,TRBD2,TRBJ2-6,CSARYRGGSGANVLTF,TGCAGTGCTAGATATCGGGGGGGTTCTGGGGCCAACGTCCTGACTTTC
TRBV7-9,NA,TRBD1,TRBJ2-7,CASSQGARSAYYEQYF,TGTGCCAGCAGCCAGGGGGCTCGCAGCGCCTACTACGAGCAGTACTTC
TRBV4-1,NA,TRBD2,TRBJ2-5,CASSQDPPSGSGETQYF,TGCGCCAGCAGCCAAGATCCCCCTAGCGGGAGCGGAGAGACCCAGTACTTC
TRBV20-1,NA,TRBD2,TRBJ2-2,CSARPLAGHTGELFF,TGCAGTGCTCGCCCTTTAGCGGGCCACACCGGGGAGCTGTTTTTT
TRBV12-3/TRBV12-4,NA,TRBD2,TRBJ2-1,CASSPWDAGGPREQFF,TGTGCCAGCAGTCCTTGGGACGCGGGGGGGCCTCGTGAGCAGTTCTTC
TRBV6-2/TRBV6-3,NA,NA,TRBJ2-7,CASRQGLSRSEQYF,TGTGCCAGCAGACAGGGCCTTTCCCGCTCCGAGCAGTACTTC
TRBV19,NA,NA,TRBJ1-2,CASSIGQNRYGYTF,TGTGCCAGTAGTATAGGACAGAACCGTTATGGCTACACCTTC
TRBV7-9,once,TRBD1,TRBJ1-1,CASSFRTGRVGTEAFF,TGTGCCAGCAGCTTCCGGACAGGCCGAGTAGGCACTGAAGCTTTCTTT
TRBV2,NA,NA,TRBJ2-5,CASMAPWGYQETQYF,TGTGCCAGCATGGCCCCTTGGGGTTACCAAGAGACCCAGTACTTC
TRBV3-1,NA,NA,TRBJ1-2,CASSHGQTDGYTF,TGTGCCAGCAGCCATGGACAAACGGATGGCTACACCTTC
TRBV4-1,NA,TRBD1,TRBJ1-4,CASSQENAGRGRVVGRSTNEKLFF,TGCGCCAGCAGCCAAGAAAATGCAGGCAGGGGGCGCGTAGTCGGGCGGTCAACTAATGAAAAACTGTTTTTT
TRBV7-8,NA,NA,TRBJ1-5,CASSLGGLSHRQPQHF,TGTGCCAGCAGCTTAGGGGGCCTGAGTCACCGTCAGCCCCAGCATTTT
TRBV12-3/TRBV12-4,NA,NA,TRBJ2-2,CASSFQLTRQRELFF,TGTGCCAGCAGTTTCCAACTGACAAGGCAGCGGGAGCTGTTTTTT
TRBV5-6,NA,NA,TRBJ2-5,CASSLGTGLGAETQYF,TGTGCCAGCAGCCTGGGAACAGGCCTGGGCGCCGAGACCCAGTACTTC
TRBV6-2/TRBV6-3,NA,TRBD2,TRBJ2-1,CASSSPRLAFNNEQFF,TGTGCCAGCAGTAGCCCAAGACTAGCTTTTAACAATGAGCAGTTCTTC
TRBV30,NA,NA,TRBJ2-5,CAWSQGRLSRETQYF,TGTGCCTGGAGCCAGGGACGGCTCAGCCGGGAGACCCAGTACTTC
TRBV7-3,NA,NA,TRBJ2-2,CASSLTAGGSGTGELFF,TGTGCCAGCAGCTTGACCGCCGGAGGGAGCGGCACCGGGGAGCTGTTTTTT
TRBV7-9,NA,TRBD1,TRBJ1-3,CASRGTGGKNTIYF,TGTGCCAGCAGAGGTACAGGGGGAAAAAACACCATATATTTT
TRBV19,NA,NA,TRBJ1-4,CASIGQGYEKLFF,TGTGCCAGTATAGGCCAGGGCTATGAAAAACTGTTTTTT
TRBV6-2/TRBV6-3,NA,TRBD1,TRBJ2-5,CASRQPGGGGTQYF,TGTGCCAGCAGACAACCAGGGGGTGGAGGGACCCAGTACTTC
TRBV4-2,NA,TRBD2,TRBJ2-2,CASSQGLGGGRSGELFF,TGTGCCAGCAGCCAAGGTCTTGGCGGGGGTCGGTCCGGGGAGCTGTTTTTT
TRBV19,NA,TRBD1,TRBJ1-4,CASTYSTGTVEKLFF,TGTGCCAGTACCTACTCGACAGGGACGGTAGAAAAACTGTTTTTT
TRBV19,NA,NA,TRBJ1-1,CASSIGGRSEAFF,TGTGCCAGTAGTATAGGAGGGAGGTCTGAAGCTTTCTTT
TRBV29-1,NA,NA,TRBJ1-1,CSYHRDWGNTEAFF,TGCAGCTACCACAGGGATTGGGGGAACACTGAAGCTTTCTTT
TRBV7-7,few,NA,TRBJ2-3,CASSLGLASDTQYF,TGTGCTAGCAGCTTAGGGCTGGCATCGGATACGCAGTATTTT
TRBV4-3,once,TRBD2,TRBJ2-2,CASSQDRRSGSVTGELFF,TGCGCCAGCAGCCAAGATCGGAGAAGCGGGAGTGTCACCGGGGAGCTGTTTTTT
TRBV11-3,NA,NA,TRBJ2-3,CASSPDTGDTQYF,TGTGCCAGCAGCCCGGACACGGGAGATACGCAGTATTTT
TRBV7-6,NA,TRBD2,TRBJ2-3,CASSSQLAGSLTDTQYF,TGTGCCAGCAGCTCTCAACTAGCGGGGAGCCTCACAGATACGCAGTATTTT
TRBV7-6,NA,TRBD1,TRBJ2-3,CASSQTGPTDTQYF,TGTGCCAGCAGTCAGACAGGGCCCACAGATACGCAGTATTTT